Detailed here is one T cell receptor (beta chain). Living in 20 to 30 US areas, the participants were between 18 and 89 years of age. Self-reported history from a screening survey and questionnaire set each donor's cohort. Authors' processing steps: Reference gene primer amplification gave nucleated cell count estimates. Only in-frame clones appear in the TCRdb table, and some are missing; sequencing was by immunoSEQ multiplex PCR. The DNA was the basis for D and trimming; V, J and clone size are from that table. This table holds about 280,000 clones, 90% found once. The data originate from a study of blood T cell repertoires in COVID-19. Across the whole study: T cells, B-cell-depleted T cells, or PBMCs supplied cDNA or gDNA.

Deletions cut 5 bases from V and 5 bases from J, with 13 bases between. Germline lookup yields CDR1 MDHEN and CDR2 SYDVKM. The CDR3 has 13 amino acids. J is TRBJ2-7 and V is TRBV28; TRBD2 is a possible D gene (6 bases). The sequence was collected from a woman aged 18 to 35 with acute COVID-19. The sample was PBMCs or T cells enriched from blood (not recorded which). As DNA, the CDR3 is TGTGCCAGCAGTCAAGGAGGGATCGACGAGCAGTACTTC. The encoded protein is CASSQGGIDEQYF.